This T cell receptor (beta chain) was identified during a study of read filtering for tumor transcriptome and immune sequencing. From roughly 390 ng of RNA, a library with molecular barcoded alpha/delta and beta/gamma adaptors was made. TCRdb used MiXCR to reprocess the reads, holding one entry per CDR3 protein. The sample gives more than 45,000 distinct CDR3 sequences, around 12% of which show up once; 16% is in the top ten. The V gene lost 0 bases and the J gene lost 4 bases, with 7 bases spanning the gap. The germline V gene has CDR1 SEHNR and CDR2 FQNEAQ (reference sequence). The CDR3 length is 14 residues.

J is TRBJ2-4 and V is TRBV7-9; D unclear. Sequences were obtained from a population of CD138-negative cells sorted from bone marrow. The TCR originated in a donor at least 40 years old with multiple myeloma. The CDR3 nucleotides read TGTGCCAGCAGCTTAGCAGACGGTAAAAACATTCAGTACTTC. Amino acid sequence: CASSLADGKNIQYF.